This TCR beta chain was captured in a study of identical twins' blood T cells (dated by TCRdb to the early 2010s). Regarding the study in general: About 50 million Illumina reads were obtained across some twelve libraries, of which six were alpha-chain libraries and six were beta-chain libraries. To assess how genetics influences repertoire formation, the study used next-generation sequencing to compare the TCR alpha and beta chain repertoires of three pairs of monozygous twins. What the research found in general, with its limitations: Among the most abundant TCRbeta clonotypes, every donor shared more CDR3 sequences with her own twin than with unrelated donors. Environmental influences could not be excluded as an explanation for twin similarity, since twins were reared together. V gene usage was reported to be markedly more similar within twin pairs than between unrelated donors, even among non-selected out-of-frame TCRbeta clonotypes. How many CDR3 clonotypes two donors shared depended mainly on the product of their cloneset sizes, and the twins did not clearly stray from this trend. The proposed role of the TCRalpha J segment in MHC recognition during thymic selection was stated to require validation by independent studies.

From the cysteine through the phenylalanine, the CDR3 covers 15 amino acids. The retained sequence is limited to the CDR3, 45 bases, with the frame set at the first base. Sequences SGHRS (CDR1) and YFSETQ (CDR2) are obtained from the germline V gene. To prepare the library, 5' RACE was applied. Sequencing was performed on an Illumina Genome Analyzer IIx. The RNA-based TCR cDNA libraries were made using a previously described protocol that was modified in several ways. To prevent cross-contamination, sample-specific barcodes were added to both ends of each TCR cDNA library during cDNA synthesis and amplification. Under the source paper's analysis protocol: Each individual had between about 90,000 and nearly 550,000 identified clonotypes, and each library contained about 2.2 to 4 million CDR3-containing reads. Reads with improper barcode index combinations were discarded, and clonesets were then built for each library with the MiTCR software. While assembling CDR3 clonotypes, MiTCR corrected PCR and sequencing errors and either filtered or rescued low-quality reads. Artificial out-of-frame clonotypes were removed by being mapped to in-frame sequences, with one indel in the CDR3 allowed. V and J gene usage similarity between donors was measured as Jensen-Shannon divergence divided by mean entropy. TCRdb's own reprocessing of the public reads used fastp at Q25 and MiXCR and kept productive beta chains. Each record represents a unique CDR3 protein, reported with the most common genes and DNA among its rows. The V and J calls were not made by the authors but by TCRdb's processing. This sample comprises around 380,000 distinct CDR3 sequences, over 25% of them detected only once. The biggest ten clones account for roughly 5.5% of the sample.

Concerning this clonotype itself: Its specific antigen is unknown. A read error may account for a junction end that differs from germline.

The donors were six healthy women who made up three monozygous twin pairs. All three twin pairs had been raised together and were thought likely to have encountered the same vaccines and infectious agents. TCR cDNA libraries were prepared from RNA that had been isolated from peripheral blood mononuclear cells. The source material was PBMCs. The TCR was taken from a woman aged 18 to 50 in good health. The rearranged chain carries TRBV5-1 and TRBJ1-4, and perhaps TRBD1 as D gene, on 5 matching bases. This receptor carries the CDR3 CASSMLGERSEELFF. In nucleotide form, the sequence is TGCGCCAGCAGCATGTTGGGGGAGCGGAGTGAAGAACTGTTTTTT.